A single sample is the source of the 11 T cell receptor beta chains below, sequenced in a study of CD4 T cell repertoires in COVID-19. Data came from immunoSEQ multiplex PCR; TCRdb stores just in-frame clones and leaves some out. The data show more than 65,000 clones, about 83% seen once. The material was CD4+ T cells from peripheral blood, obtained after recovery from COVID-19. Receptors were obtained from a human donor who had COVID-19.

This clone occurred a few times. The chain recombines TRBV2 with TRBJ2-7; perhaps TRBD1 as D (6 bases). Germline V gene data show CDR1 as SNHLY and CDR2 as FYNNEI. This CDR3 spans 15 amino acids. The V end was cut by 4 bases, the J end by 2 bases, with 15 bases between. The CDR3 DNA reads TGTGCCAGCAGTGCCGGACAGAGAAGAACCTACGAGCAGTACTTC. Translation gives CASSAGQRRTYEQYF.

The chain combines TRBV10-3 with TRBJ1-1; no reliable D call. Trimming cost V 3 bases and J 2 bases, with 10 bases left between them. In germline, CDR1 is ENHRY, CDR2 SYGVKD. The CDR3 has 14 amino acids. CDR3 loop: CAISEGSANTEAFF. The CDR3 DNA follows: TGTGCCATCAGTGAAGGGTCAGCTAACACTGAAGCTTTCTTT.

V usage is TRBV23-1 and J usage is TRBJ2-5, with D perhaps being TRBD1 or TRBD2 (5 bases each). TRBV23-1 is marked as an open reading frame, function uncertain. CDR3 length equals 13 residues. V lost 6 bases to trimming and J lost 5 bases, with 13 bases between them. CDR3 sequence (DNA): TGCGCCAGCAGCCCAGGGTGGGAGGAGACCCAGTACTTC. Protein sequence: CASSPGWEETQYF.

This chain links TRBV5-4 with TRBJ2-5; 8 nucleotides agree with TRBD1. The CDR3 runs to 15 residues. With V trimmed by 4 bases and J by 5 bases, 10 bases remained unmatched. The germline gives CDR1 SGHNT, CDR2 YYREEE (reference sequence). CDR3 bases: TGTGCCAGCAGCGGTGCGGACAGGGACCGGGAGACCCAGTACTTC. Residues: CASSGADRDRETQYF. The full variable domain, rest sourced from reference TRBV5-4 and TRBJ2-5, is ETGVTQSPTHLIKTRGQQVTLRCSSQSGHNTVSWYQQALGQGPQFIFQYYREEENGRGNFPPRFSGLQFPNYSSELNVNALELDDSALYLCASSGADRDRETQYFGPGTRLLVL.

This chain uses TRBV5-1 with TRBJ1-1; 7 positions match TRBD1. The CDR3 spans 14 residues. The trim removed 1 base at V and 5 bases at J, leaving 5 bases unmatched. Per germline, CDR1 SGHRS and CDR2 YFSETQ. CDR3 nucleotides: TGCGCCAGCAGCTTGCAGGGGGGTGGAACTGAAGCTTTCTTT. It yields the protein CASSLQGGGTEAFF.

The chain joins TRBV6-6 to TRBJ2-1; tentative D call: TRBD1 (6 bases). The germline V gene has CDR1 MNHNY and CDR2 SVGAGI (reference sequence). The V end lost 5 bases, the J end lost 1 base, and 12 bases lay between the germline ends. The CDR3 has 15 residues. DNA for the CDR3: TGTGCCAGCAGTAGACAGGAATTTTCCTACAATGAGCAGTTCTTC. As protein: CASSRQEFSYNEQFF.

The V and J genes are TRBV19 and TRBJ1-4; D gene unclear. The CDR3 contains 13 residues. CDR1 is LNHDA, CDR2 SQIVND, per germline (reference sequence). V lost 10 bases, J lost 5 bases, and 14 bases lay in between. The CDR3 bases are TGTGCCACCCGAGTAGCTGGAAATGAAAAACTGTTTTTT. This codes for CATRVAGNEKLFF.

The chain joins TRBV2 to TRBJ1-1, with TRBD1 matching over 7 bases. The CDR3 is 14 residues long. Germline loops: CDR1 SNHLY, CDR2 FYNNEI. Trimming took 4 bases from V and 1 from J; bases not matched to a gene: 3. Here the CDR3 reads CASSVPGGNTEAFF. The CDR3 nucleotides are TGTGCCAGCAGTGTACCAGGGGGGAACACTGAAGCTTTCTTT.

The chain employs TRBV5-6 and TRBJ2-1; 10 nucleotides match TRBD2. Germline V lookup: CDR1 SGHDT, CDR2 YYEEEE. This CDR3 contains 15 residues. The V gene end was trimmed by 2 bases and the J gene end by 5 bases; junction bases not matched to a gene: 4. CDR3 DNA sequence: TGTGCCAGCAGCTTTAGGACTAGCGGTGACAATGAGCAGTTCTTC. Protein product: CASSFRTSGDNEQFF.

The gene calls are TRBV3-1 (or the pseudogene TRBV3-2) and TRBJ2-7, with D unresolved. Germline lookup yields CDR1 LGHDT and CDR2 YNNKEL (reference sequence). Trimming took off 1 base at V and 7 bases at J, with 11 bases between the two ends. The CDR3 is 13 amino acids. CDR3 coding DNA: TGTGCCAGCAGCCAAGGGGCGCGGAGTGAGCAGTACTTC. It specifies CASSQGARSEQYF.

This clone turned up a few times. This chain uses TRBV10-3 with TRBJ2-5; D could derive from TRBD1 or TRBD2 (6 bases each). The V end lost 4 bases, the J end lost 4 bases, and 16 bases lay between the germline ends. CDR1 and CDR2 from the germline V gene are ENHRY and SYGVKD. This CDR3 has 15 amino acids. CDR3 coding DNA: TGTGCCATCAGTGGGGGGGCAAAAGCAGGAGAGACCCAGTACTTC. It is translated as CAISGGAKAGETQYF.